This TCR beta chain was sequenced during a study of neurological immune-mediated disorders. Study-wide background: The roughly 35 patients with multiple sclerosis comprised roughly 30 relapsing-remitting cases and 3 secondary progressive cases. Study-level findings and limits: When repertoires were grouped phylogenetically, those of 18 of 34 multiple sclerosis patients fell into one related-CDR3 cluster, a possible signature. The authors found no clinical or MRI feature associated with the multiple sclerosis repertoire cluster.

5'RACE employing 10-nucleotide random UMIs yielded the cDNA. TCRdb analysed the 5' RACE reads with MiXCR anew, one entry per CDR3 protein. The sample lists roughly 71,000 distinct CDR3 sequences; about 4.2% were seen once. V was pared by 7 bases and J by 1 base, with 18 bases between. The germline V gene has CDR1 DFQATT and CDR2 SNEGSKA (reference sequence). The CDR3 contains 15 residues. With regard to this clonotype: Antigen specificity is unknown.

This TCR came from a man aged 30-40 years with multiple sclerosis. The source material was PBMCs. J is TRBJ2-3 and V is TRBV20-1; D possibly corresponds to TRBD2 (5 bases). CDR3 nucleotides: TGCAGTGAAGGACTTGTTAGCCACGGCACAGATACGCAGTATTTT. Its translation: CSEGLVSHGTDTQYF.